Reported below is one T cell receptor beta chain. The antigen is undetermined. This entry is derived from a study of T cells expressing NK-cell markers. About the research overall: Investigators obtained TCR beta repertoires from sorted CD3+CD56+NKG2C+, CD3+CD56+NKG2C- and CD3+CD56-NKG2C+ T cells. Eight donors were sequenced, seven testing HCMV-seropositive and one testing seronegative.

TCR beta cDNA was generated via 5'RACE template switching incorporating UMIs. Following a re-call of the 5' RACE reads, TCRdb has one entry per CDR3 protein and lacks DNA. This table lists over 250,000 distinct CDR3 sequences. This CDR3 is 14 amino acids long. Germline V gene sequence: CDR1 DFQATT, CDR2 SNEGSKA (reference sequence). Study-wide points: Roughly 6 donors had dominant NKG2C+ clonotypes that comprised roughly 1.0-8% of their CD8+ T cells.

This TCR came from a woman between 18 and 70 years old in good health. Sequencing was performed on blood T cells: a sorted CD56 or NKG2C T cell subset, CD4+ or CD8+ T cells, or bulk PBMC T cells (not recorded which). V and J are TRBV20-1 and TRBJ1-6. The CDR3 loop reads CSARWRESNSPLHF.